Below are 26 T cell receptor beta chains sequenced from a single sample in a study of siplizumab effects on memory and regulatory T cells. TCRdb's table, derived via immunoSEQ multiplex PCR, lists solely in-frame clones and lacks some. Among some 97,000 clones listed, around 90% were seen once. The source material was CD4+ T cells sorted from blood. The source is a human donor in good health. Some clones in this sample may be carry-over from other donors' samples.

V gene TRBV14 combines with J gene TRBJ1-1, with D hard to call. Between the trimmed V and J ends, which lost 8 bases and 8 bases, there was a span of 12 bases. The CDR3 length is 11 residues. CDR1 is SGHDN and CDR2 is FVKESK in the germline V gene. In DNA, the CDR3 is TGTGCCAGCTCCTACGCTAACGAAGCTTTCTTT. As protein: CASSYANEAFF.

This chain links TRBV10-3 with TRBJ1-3; unclear D gene. Germline CDR1 ENHRY, CDR2 SYGVKD. The CDR3 has 12 residues. Trimming removed 4 bases from V and 8 bases from J, with 9 bases in between. In nucleotides, the CDR3 is TGTGCCATCAGTGCCACCCGAGACACCATATATTTT. It specifies CAISATRDTIYF.

The chain carries TRBV11-2 and TRBJ2-7; weak D call: TRBD2 (6 bases). Trimming left V 5 bases short and J 4 bases short, with 12 bases between. This CDR3 has 13 residues. Germline V gives CDR1 SGHAT, CDR2 FQNNGV. This chain's CDR3 is CASSPHGGYEQYF. The CDR3 DNA follows: TGTGCCAGCAGCCCTCACGGGGGTTACGAGCAGTACTTC.

This clone showed up just a few times. This chain uses TRBV28 with TRBJ1-1; D is ambiguous. The CDR3 is made up of 13 amino acids. Germline CDR1 and CDR2: MDHEN and SYDVKM. V dropped 11 bases and J dropped 4 bases, with 17 bases sitting between them. The CDR3 nucleotides are TGTGCCTCTGGGAGGCAGGTTCGCACTGAAGCTTTCTTT. This gives the protein CASGRQVRTEAFF.

V is TRBV19 and J is TRBJ1-2, with D perhaps TRBD1 (6 bases). V was cut by 6 bases and J by 3 bases, with 17 bases left in between. The CDR3 spans 15 residues. Germline values: CDR1 LNHDA, CDR2 SQIVND (reference sequence). CDR3 coding DNA: TGTGCCAGTAGCATCCCGGGGCAGGGGTACTATGGCTACACCTTC. This sequence encodes CASSIPGQGYYGYTF.

This chain joins TRBV5-6 and TRBJ2-5; TRBD2 aligns across 9 bases. V lost 1 base, J lost 4 bases, and 11 bases stayed unmatched. The CDR3 contains 17 residues. Germline-derived CDR1 and CDR2 are SGHDT and YYEEEE. The CDR3 sequence is CASSLFFSGGYGETQYF. CDR3 in DNA: TGTGCCAGCAGCTTGTTTTTTAGCGGGGGTTACGGAGAGACCCAGTACTTC.

The chain has TRBV28 and TRBJ1-6, with 7 nucleotides matching TRBD1. Germline V CDR1 and CDR2: MDHEN, SYDVKM. This CDR3 is built from 14 residues. The trim removed 5 bases at V and 10 bases at J, leaving 8 bases unmatched. In DNA form, the CDR3 reads TGTGCCAGCAGTACGACAGGGATCCAGTCACCCCTCCACTTT. Its protein is CASSTTGIQSPLHF. The whole variable domain, filled in from reference TRBV28 and TRBJ1-6, reads DVKVTQSSRYLVKRTGEKVFLECVQDMDHENMFWYRQDPGLGLRLIYFSYDVKMKEKGDIPEGYSVSREKKERFSLILESASTNQTSMYLCASSTTGIQSPLHFGNGTRLTVT.

The chain joins TRBV6-6 to TRBJ2-1; tentatively, D is TRBD2 (6 bases). The germline V gene encodes CDR1 MNHNY and CDR2 SVGAGI (reference sequence). The CDR3 runs to 14 residues. V was cut by 0 bases and J by 9 bases, with 12 bases left in between. CDR3 sequence: CASSYSTSRAEQFF. CDR3 in DNA: TGTGCCAGCAGTTACTCGACTAGTAGGGCTGAGCAGTTCTTC.

The chain joins TRBV2 to TRBJ2-4, with 8 bases identical to TRBD1. The CDR3 totals 12 residues. CDR1 and CDR2 from the germline V gene are SNHLY and FYNNEI. Trimming removed 8 bases from V and 7 bases from J; junction bases left unmatched: 4. CDR3: CASGQGRNIQYF. In nucleotides, the CDR3 is TGTGCCAGCGGACAGGGCAGGAACATTCAGTACTTC.

This clone was observed a single time. The chain employs TRBV18 and TRBJ2-1, with no clear D. This CDR3 has 13 amino acids. CDR1 is KGHSH and CDR2 is LQKENI in the germline V gene. Trimming left V 0 bases short and J 7 bases short, with 7 bases between. CDR3 nucleotide sequence: TGTGCCAGCTCACCACCGCTTCCTAATGAGCAGTTCTTC. The encoded protein is CASSPPLPNEQFF.

The chain combines TRBV4-2 with TRBJ2-5, with D tentatively TRBD1 (5 bases). The V gene lost 0 bases and the J gene lost 4 bases, with 15 bases spanning the gap. The CDR3 is made up of 16 amino acids. The germline gives CDR1 LGHNA, CDR2 YNFKEQ. CDR3 sequence: CASSQEVRGRGETQYF. Here the CDR3 DNA reads TGTGCCAGCAGCCAAGAAGTTAGGGGAAGGGGAGAGACCCAGTACTTC.

The V call is TRBV7-9, the J call TRBJ1-5; tentatively, D is TRBD1 (6 bases). V lost 3 bases, J lost 3 bases, and 9 bases lay in between. The CDR3 runs to 14 residues. CDR1 and CDR2 from the germline V gene are SEHNR and FQNEAQ (reference sequence). The chain's CDR3 is CASSLDSFNQPQHF. The CDR3 bases are TGTGCCAGCAGCTTGGACAGCTTCAATCAGCCCCAGCATTTT.

This clone was observed once. CDR3 bases: TGTGCCAGCAGTGAAGTCAGGCAAGATACGCAGTATTTT. The encoded protein is CASSEVRQDTQYF. The rearrangement links TRBV2 to TRBJ2-3; D gene ambiguous. V was cut by 1 base and J by 5 bases, with 7 bases left in between. The CDR3 covers 13 residues. Germline V CDR1 and CDR2: SNHLY, FYNNEI.

This clone was recorded many times. The rearrangement joins TRBV6-5 to TRBJ1-5, with a possible D match to TRBD1 (6 bases). CDR1 MNHEY and CDR2 SVGAGI come from the germline V gene. The CDR3 is 13 amino acids. With 6 bases removed from V and 4 bases from J, the gap between germline ends came to 10 bases. The CDR3 spells CASSGQQNQPQHF. In nucleotides, the CDR3 is TGTGCCAGCAGCGGACAGCAAAATCAGCCCCAGCATTTT.

The V and J genes are TRBV19 and TRBJ2-7; tentatively, D is TRBD1 or TRBD2 (6 bases each). Germline V gives CDR1 LNHDA, CDR2 SQIVND (reference sequence). V was trimmed by 3 bases and J by 1 base, leaving 13 bases between them. This CDR3 has 15 residues. CDR3 DNA: TGTGCCAGTAGTATGGGCGCGGGGACATCCTACGAGCAGTACTTC. It yields the protein CASSMGAGTSYEQYF.

The chain couples TRBV11-1 to TRBJ2-1; 12 bases match TRBD1. The CDR3 runs to 16 residues. The germline CDR1 and CDR2 sequences are SGHAT and FQDESV (reference sequence). The J segment lost 10 bases and the V segment lost 3 bases, leaving 10 bases of the junction unmatched. Written as DNA, the CDR3 is TGTGCCAGCAGCTTGTATATGGGACAGGGGGCTCGGGAGCAGTTCTTC. Protein: CASSLYMGQGAREQFF.

The gene calls are TRBV6-5 and TRBJ2-2; D unresolved. V lost 0 bases and J lost 7, with 6 bases in between. The CDR3 length is 13 residues. The germline V gene has CDR1 MNHEY and CDR2 SVGAGI. The CDR3 nucleotides are TGTGCCAGCAGTTACTCAGCTGGCGGGGAGCTGTTTTTT. Protein: CASSYSAGGELFF.

V is TRBV5-1 and J is TRBJ2-6; possibly TRBD1 or TRBD2 for D (5 bases each). Germline CDR1 reads SGHRS; CDR2 reads YFSETQ. V was cut by 4 bases and J by 2 bases, with 19 bases left in between. There are 18 residues in the CDR3. For the CDR3, the DNA is TGCGCCAGCAGCATACACAGGTTGGGACGGGCTGGGGCCAACGTCCTGACTTTC. Protein product: CASSIHRLGRAGANVLTF.

The gene calls are TRBV11-2 and TRBJ2-2; TRBD2 is a possible D gene (5 bases). This CDR3 region has 15 residues. The germline V gene encodes CDR1 SGHAT and CDR2 FQNNGV. V lost 4 bases and J lost 3, with 12 bases in between. The CDR3: CASSSVGGDTGELFF. As DNA, the CDR3 is TGTGCCAGCAGCTCGGTAGGAGGCGACACCGGGGAGCTGTTTTTT.

This clone was recorded only once. The CDR3 protein is CASKGTSGKTDTQYF. In nucleotides, the CDR3 is TGTGCCAGCAAGGGTACTAGCGGGAAAACAGATACGCAGTATTTT. The chain recombines TRBV25-1 with TRBJ2-3; TRBD2 agrees at 10 bases. After removal of 7 bases from V and 3 bases from J, the junction contained 7 bases not matched to a gene. Germline CDR1 MGHDK, CDR2 SYGVNS. The CDR3 has 15 amino acids.

The chain employs TRBV11-2 and TRBJ2-1; 9 bases agree with TRBD2. With 8 bases clipped from V and 9 bases from J, the junction kept 17 bases outside the gene matches. Germline assignment: CDR1 SGHAT and CDR2 FQNNGV. The CDR3 spans 16 residues. The CDR3 sequence: CASRDWGGAGGGEQFF. The CDR3 bases are TGTGCCAGCCGGGACTGGGGAGGAGCGGGAGGCGGTGAGCAGTTCTTC.

Only one count was recorded for this clone. The chain combines TRBV29-1 with TRBJ1-1; 8 bases match TRBD1. Germline V CDR1 and CDR2: SQVTM, ANQGSEA. V lost 6 bases, J lost 3 bases, and 6 bases stayed unmatched. The CDR3 loop spans 13 amino acids. In DNA, the CDR3 is TGCAGCGTAGCGACAGGGGCGGACACTGAAGCTTTCTTT. This codes for CSVATGADTEAFF.

V and J are TRBV19 and TRBJ2-2; TRBD1 agrees at 8 bases. CDR1 and CDR2 from the germline V gene are LNHDA and SQIVND (reference sequence). The CDR3 extends over 13 amino acids. The junction had 5 bases not matched to a gene; V was cut back by 10 bases and J by 4 bases. In nucleotides, the CDR3 is TGTGCCATCAGAGACAGGGGCACCGGGGAGCTGTTTTTT. The encoded protein is CAIRDRGTGELFF.

The rearrangement joins TRBV4-1 to TRBJ1-5; D remains ambiguous. The V and J ends lost 1 base and 5 bases respectively, with 21 bases between them. CDR1 is MGHRA and CDR2 is YSYEKL in the germline V gene. The CDR3 is 18 residues long. This CDR3 reads CASSQAGVVGLGYQPQHF. CDR3 DNA sequence: TGCGCCAGCAGCCAAGCCGGAGTCGTGGGTTTGGGATATCAGCCCCAGCATTTT.

The chain has TRBV2 and TRBJ1-2, with D maybe TRBD1 (5 bases). V dropped 7 bases and J dropped 1 base, with 10 bases sitting between them. The CDR3 is 13 amino acids. Germline CDR1 SNHLY, CDR2 FYNNEI. CDR3 nucleotides: TGTGCCAGCAAAGACAGCGGTAACTATGGCTACACCTTC. Amino acid sequence: CASKDSGNYGYTF.

The chain uses TRBV30 and TRBJ2-2; tentatively, D is TRBD1 (5 bases). The CDR3 is made up of 14 amino acids. V was clipped by 5 bases and J by 1 base, with 11 bases between them. Germline values: CDR1 GTSNPN, CDR2 SVGIG (reference sequence). The CDR3 DNA follows: TGTGCCTGGGTCCGACAGAAGAACACCGGGGAGCTGTTTTTT. Amino acids: CAWVRQKNTGELFF.